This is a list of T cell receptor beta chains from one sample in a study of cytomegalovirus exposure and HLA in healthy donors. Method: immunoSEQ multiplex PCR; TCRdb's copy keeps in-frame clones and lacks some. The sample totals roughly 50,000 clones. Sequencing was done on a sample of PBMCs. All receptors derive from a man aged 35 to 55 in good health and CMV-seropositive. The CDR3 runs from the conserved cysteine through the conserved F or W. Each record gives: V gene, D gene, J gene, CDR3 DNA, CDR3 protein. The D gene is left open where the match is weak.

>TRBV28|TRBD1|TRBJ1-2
TGTGCCAGCAGTTTAGGGGACAGGGAGGGCGGCTACACCTTC
CASSLGDREGGYTF
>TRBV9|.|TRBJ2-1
TGTGCCAGCAGCGTAGGTCGGAGCTCCTACAATGAGCAGTTCTTC
CASSVGRSSYNEQFF
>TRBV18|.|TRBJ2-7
TGTGCCAGCTCATCTGGGGGGTCCTACGAGCAGTACTTC
CASSSGGSYEQYF
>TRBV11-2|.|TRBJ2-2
TGTGCCAGCAGCTTATTGCCAGGGAACACCGGGGAGCTGTTTTTT
CASSLLPGNTGELFF
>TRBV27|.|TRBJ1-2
TGTGCCAGCAGTTTATCCCTAGACAGGACCTATGGCTACACCTTC
CASSLSLDRTYGYTF
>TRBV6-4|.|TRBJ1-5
TGTGCCAGCAGGAGGGGGGGGGCGAATCAGCCCCAGCATTTT
CASRRGGANQPQHF
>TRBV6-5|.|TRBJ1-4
TGTGCCAGCAGTTACTATCCTAACACTAATGAAAAACTGTTTTTT
CASSYYPNTNEKLFF
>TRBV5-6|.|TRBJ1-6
TGTGCCAGCAGAAATACAGGCGGCTCACCCCTCCACTTT
CASRNTGGSPLHF
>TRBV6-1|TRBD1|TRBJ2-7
TGTGCCAGCAGCAGGGGGCTGGAAAACTCCGAGCAGTACTTC
CASSRGLENSEQYF
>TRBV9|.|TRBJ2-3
TGTGCCAGCAGCGTTCGACCTGGGCCACCAGATACGCAGTATTTT
CASSVRPGPPDTQYF
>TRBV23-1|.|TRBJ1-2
TGCGCCCGCAGTGGGGCCCTTTTCGGCAGGGAGGACTATGGCTACACCTTC
CARSGALFGREDYGYTF
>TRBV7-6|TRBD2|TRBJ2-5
TGTGCCAGCAGCCAGCGGGGCGACGGAGAGACCCAGTACTTC
CASSQRGDGETQYF
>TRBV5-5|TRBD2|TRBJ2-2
TGTGCCAGCAGCTTGCCTAGCGGGGGACCAAACACCGGGGAGCTGTTTTTT
CASSLPSGGPNTGELFF
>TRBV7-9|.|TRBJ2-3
TGTGCCAGCAGCCCACAGGTCCTCACAGATACGCAGTATTTT
CASSPQVLTDTQYF
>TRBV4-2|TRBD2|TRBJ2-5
TGTGCCAGCAGCCACCCCGGGGGGGAGGTCCAGTACTTC
CASSHPGGEVQYF
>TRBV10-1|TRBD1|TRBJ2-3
TGCGCCAGCAGTGAGTCGAGGACAGGGCTGAGGGGCACAGATACGCAGTATTTT
CASSESRTGLRGTDTQYF
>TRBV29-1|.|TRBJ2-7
TGCAGCGTTCAGGTGAACTCCTACGAGCAGTACTTC
CSVQVNSYEQYF
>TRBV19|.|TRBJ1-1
TGTGCCAGTAGTATAGTCCCGGGATCCGTCACTGAAGCTTTCTTT
CASSIVPGSVTEAFF
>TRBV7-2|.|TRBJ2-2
TGTGCCAGCAGCTTACAGGGATCAAACACCGGGGAGCTGTTTTTT
CASSLQGSNTGELFF
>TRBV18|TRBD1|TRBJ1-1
TGTGCCAGCTCACTGGGACAGATGAACACTGAAGCTTTCTTT
CASSLGQMNTEAFF
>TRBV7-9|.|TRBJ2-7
TGTGCCAGCAGCCACGAGGGTCTCTCCTACGAGCAGTACTTC
CASSHEGLSYEQYF
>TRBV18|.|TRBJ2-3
TGTGCCAGCTCACCACCCAGTACAGATACGCAGTATTTT
CASSPPSTDTQYF
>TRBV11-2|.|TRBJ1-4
TGTGCCAGCAGAGATCAGGGGAGCGGTGGTGAAAAACTGTTTTTT
CASRDQGSGGEKLFF
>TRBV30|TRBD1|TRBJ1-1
TGTGCCTGGAGTCCACAGGGGGCAGAAGCTTTCTTT
CAWSPQGAEAFF
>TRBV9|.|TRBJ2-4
TGTGCCAGCAGCACAGGCGACAAAAACATTCAGTACTTC
CASSTGDKNIQYF
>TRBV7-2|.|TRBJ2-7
TGTGCCAGCCAGGCCCCCTCCCGGGAGCAGTACTTC
CASQAPSREQYF
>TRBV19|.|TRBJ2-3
TGTGCCAGTATTGACTGGACAGATACGCAGTATTTT
CASIDWTDTQYF
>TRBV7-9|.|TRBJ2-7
TGTGCCAGCAGTTCTCTCTCCTACGAGCAGTACTTC
CASSSLSYEQYF
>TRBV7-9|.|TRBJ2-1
TGTGCCAGCAGCTTAGTCGTGATCAGGGGCGATGAGCAGTTCTTC
CASSLVVIRGDEQFF
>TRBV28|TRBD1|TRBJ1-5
TGTGCCAGCAGTAAAACAGGGGGCGGTCAGCCCCAGCATTTT
CASSKTGGGQPQHF
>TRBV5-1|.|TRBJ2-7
TGCGCCAGCAGCTTGGCCTCAGGGTTTCGCTCCTACGAGCAGTACTTC
CASSLASGFRSYEQYF
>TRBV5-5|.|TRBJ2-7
TGTGCCAGCAGCGGGTGGGGGGATCACGAGCAGTACTTC
CASSGWGDHEQYF
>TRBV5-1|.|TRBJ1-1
TGCGCCAGCAGCTTGTCCACAGACAACACTGAAGCTTTCTTT
CASSLSTDNTEAFF
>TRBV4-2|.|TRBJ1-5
TGTGCCAGCAGCCAAGAGAGGGCAGGTCTAGATCAGCCCCAGCATTTT
CASSQERAGLDQPQHF
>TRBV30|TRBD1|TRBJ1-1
TGTGCCTGGAGTGTAGGGCGGACAGGGGGGACTGAAGCTTTCTTT
CAWSVGRTGGTEAFF
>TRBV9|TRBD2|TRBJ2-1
TGTGCCAGCAGCGTAGTAGCGGGAGGGGGGAATGAGCAGTTCTTC
CASSVVAGGGNEQFF
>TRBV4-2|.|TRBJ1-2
TGTGCCAGCAGCCAAGATGGGGGCGGTTGGAGAGGCTACACCTTC
CASSQDGGGWRGYTF
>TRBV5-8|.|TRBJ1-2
TGTGCCAGCAGCCTTCCCTTAAGCTACACCTTC
CASSLPLSYTF
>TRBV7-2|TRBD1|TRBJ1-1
TGTGCCAGCAGCTTACAGGGGGGGAACACTGAAGCTTTCTTT
CASSLQGGNTEAFF
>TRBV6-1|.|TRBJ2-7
TGTGCCAGCAGTGCCTCCCGGGGGCGGGGAGGGAACGAGCAGTACTTC
CASSASRGRGGNEQYF
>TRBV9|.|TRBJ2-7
TGTGCCAGCAGCGCTTCCGGGACGGAGGGATACGAGCAGTACTTC
CASSASGTEGYEQYF
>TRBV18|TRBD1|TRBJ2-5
TGTGCCAGCTCACTGACCGGGACAGGAGGGGGTGAGACCCAGTACTTC
CASSLTGTGGGETQYF
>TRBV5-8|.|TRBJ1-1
TGTGCCAGCAGCTTAAACCGGGACACTGAAGCTTTCTTT
CASSLNRDTEAFF
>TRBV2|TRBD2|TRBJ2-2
TGTGCCAGCAAATCCACTAGCGGGGCCACCGGGGAGCTGTTTTTT
CASKSTSGATGELFF
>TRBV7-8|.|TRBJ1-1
TGTGCCAGCAGTTCACTCGGAGGAGGGGCGGGAACTGAAGCTTTCTTT
CASSSLGGGAGTEAFF
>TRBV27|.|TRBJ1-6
TGTGCCAGCAGTTTTTCAGGGGCGCGATTGAGCTCCTATAATTCACCCCTCCACTTT
CASSFSGARLSSYNSPLHF
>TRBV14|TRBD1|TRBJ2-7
TGTGCCAGCAGCCCGGGACAGGGGGCCACCTACGAGCAGTACTTC
CASSPGQGATYEQYF
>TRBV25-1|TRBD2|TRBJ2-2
TGTGCCAGCAGTGAAGGGCCGGCTAGCGGGCTGAACACCGGGGAGCTGTTTTTT
CASSEGPASGLNTGELFF
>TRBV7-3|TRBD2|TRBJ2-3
TGTGCCAGCAGCCCGACCGGGACTAGCGGAGATACGCAGTATTTT
CASSPTGTSGDTQYF
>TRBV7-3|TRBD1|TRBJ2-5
TGTGCCAGCAGCCAAGGACAGGAGGCAACCCAGTACTTC
CASSQGQEATQYF
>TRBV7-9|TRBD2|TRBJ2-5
TGTGCCAGCAGCTTAGCCCTAGCGGGAGCGGTGACCCAGTACTTC
CASSLALAGAVTQYF